These 16 T cell receptor beta chains were sequenced from one sample in a study of T cell repertoires in cytomegalovirus infection. TCRdb fed the reads into MiXCR, producing one record per CDR3 protein. The repertoire holds about 920,000 distinct CDR3 sequences, with about a third as singletons. Their target antigens are unknown. The sequencing used cultured CD8+ T cells from PBMCs, collected from culture after CMV antigen stimulation. These receptors originate from a human donor in good health (CMV status not recorded). Some clones in this sample may be carry-over from other donors' samples.

The J gene is TRBJ2-1, the V gene TRBV15; D uncertain. There are 14 residues in the CDR3. The germline V gene encodes CDR1 LNHNV and CDR2 YYDKDF (reference sequence). Trimming removed 3 bases at V and 0 bases at J, with 6 bases between. The CDR3 protein is CATSSGSSYNEQFF. CDR3 in DNA: TGTGCCACCAGCAGCGGAAGCTCCTACAATGAGCAGTTCTTC. Together with reference TRBV15 and TRBJ2-1, the CDR3 gives the full variable domain: DAMVIQNPRYQVTQFGKPVTLSCSQTLNHNVMYWYQQKSSQAPKLLFHYYDKDFNNEADTPDNFQSRRPNTSFCFLDIRSPGLGDTAMYLCATSSGSSYNEQFFGPGTRLTVL.

The V call is TRBV28, the J call TRBJ1-5; D is perhaps TRBD1 (6 bases). This CDR3 is built from 16 residues. CDR1 and CDR2 (germline): MDHEN, SYDVKM. V was pared by 2 bases and J by 4 bases, with 15 bases between. The CDR3 nucleotides are TGTGCCAGCAGTTTAGGGGAGGGGGTAATGAATCAGCCCCAGCATTTT. Its protein product is CASSLGEGVMNQPQHF.

V is TRBV7-9 and J is TRBJ2-5; D unresolved. The CDR3 runs to 15 residues. The germline gives CDR1 SEHNR, CDR2 FQNEAQ (reference sequence). The V gene lost 5 bases and the J gene lost 3 bases, with 16 bases spanning the gap. DNA for the CDR3: TGTGCCAGCAGCCCGACCAACGCAAACGAAGAGACCCAGTACTTC. It codes for CASSPTNANEETQYF.

The chain is built from TRBV6-6 and TRBJ2-3, with 9 positions matching TRBD2. CDR3 length: 15 residues. The V and J ends lost 2 bases and 2 bases, in that order; junction bases with no gene match: 2. CDR1 is MNHNY, CDR2 SVGAGI, per germline (reference sequence). The CDR3 nucleotides are TGTGCCAGCAGTTACGCTAGCGGGGACACAGATACGCAGTATTTT. Its protein is CASSYASGDTDTQYF.

This clonotype was detected a few times. The rearrangement joins TRBV20-1 to TRBJ2-2; D gene unclear. CDR1 DFQATT and CDR2 SNEGSKA come from the germline V gene (reference sequence). CDR3 length: 15 amino acids. The V and J ends lost 3 bases and 0 bases respectively, with 11 bases between them. CDR3 in amino acids: CSASDADSNTGELFF. The CDR3 nucleotides read TGCAGTGCTAGTGACGCAGACTCGAACACCGGGGAGCTGTTTTTT.

The gene calls are TRBV19 and TRBJ2-5; TRBD1 matches at 7 bases. V lost 4 bases, J lost 1 base, and 6 bases stayed unmatched. The CDR3 covers 15 residues. In germline, CDR1 is LNHDA, CDR2 SQIVND (reference sequence). The CDR3 sequence is CASSTGTASQETQYF. As DNA, the CDR3 is TGTGCCAGTAGTACCGGGACAGCATCCCAAGAGACCCAGTACTTC.

The genes are TRBV28 and TRBJ2-1; 8 bases are a match to TRBD1. The CDR3 spans 14 residues. Germline values: CDR1 MDHEN, CDR2 SYDVKM. The trim removed 6 bases at V and 7 bases at J, leaving 8 bases unmatched. The CDR3 protein is CASSPTGVDNEQFF. CDR3 DNA: TGTGCCAGCAGCCCGACAGGGGTGGATAATGAGCAGTTCTTC.

The V gene is TRBV6-5, the J gene TRBJ2-5; 9 bases align to TRBD2. Germline V gene lookup returns CDR1 MNHEY and CDR2 SVGAGI. The CDR3 is made up of 15 amino acids. Trimming cost V 5 bases and J 1 base; bases outside gene matches: 5. The CDR3 coding sequence is TGTGCCAGCAGTCAAAGCGGGGGGACCCAAGAGACCCAGTACTTC. It encodes CASSQSGGTQETQYF.

This clonotype was recorded at least ten times. V gene TRBV7-6 combines with J gene TRBJ2-1; D call uncertain. The germline V gene has CDR1 SGHVS and CDR2 FNYEAQ. The CDR3 length is 13 residues. V was shortened by 5 bases and J by 6 bases, with 11 bases between the two germline ends. The CDR3 region is CASSPDNFNEQFF. DNA of the CDR3: TGTGCCAGCAGCCCCGACAATTTCAATGAGCAGTTCTTC.

Only a few counts were recorded for this clonotype. The junction differs from germline at one of its ends, possibly a read error. This chain joins TRBV7-6 and TRBJ2-1; D call uncertain. The CDR3 length is 13 residues. CDR1 and CDR2 (germline): SGHVS, FNYEAQ. CDR3 bases: TGTGCCACCAGCTTGGATAAGGGTCGGGCGCAGTTCTTC. Encoded protein: CATSLDKGRAQFF.

V gene TRBV6-2 or TRBV6-3 combines with J gene TRBJ1-1; 9 nucleotides line up with TRBD1. The CDR3 has 16 amino acids. The germline CDR1 and CDR2 sequences are MNHEY and SVGEGT. V was pared by 8 bases and J by 1 base, with 11 bases of the junction left unmatched. CDR3 DNA sequence: TGTGCCAGCTCTAACGCCGGGACAGGGCAGAACACTGAAGCTTTCTTT. Its translation: CASSNAGTGQNTEAFF.

The V call is TRBV18, the J call TRBJ2-5; 10 positions agree with TRBD1. CDR1 is KGHSH and CDR2 is LQKENI in the germline V gene. Losses at the gene ends were 4 bases for V and 3 bases for J; bases not matched to a gene: 11. CDR3 length: 17 amino acids. The CDR3 region has the DNA TGTGCCAGCTCACGATGGGACAGGGGCCCGGTAGAAGAGACCCAGTACTTC. As protein: CASSRWDRGPVEETQYF.

This clonotype was seen at least ten times. The chain is built from TRBV7-9 and TRBJ2-6; 8 nucleotides line up with TRBD1. This CDR3 has 17 amino acids. Germline V gene data show CDR1 as SEHNR and CDR2 as FQNEAQ (reference sequence). V lost 5 bases and J lost 3; bases outside the gene matches: 9. The CDR3 DNA reads TGTGCCAGCAGCACCTCGACAGGGGCCCATGGGGCCAACGTCCTGACTTTC. This codes for CASSTSTGAHGANVLTF.

This chain joins TRBV10-3 and TRBJ1-2; the D gene is possibly TRBD1 (5 bases). CDR1 and CDR2 (germline): ENHRY, SYGVKD. CDR3 size: 12 residues. V was trimmed by 6 bases and J by 6 bases, leaving 11 bases between them. The CDR3 sequence: CAIRDRDDGYTF. CDR3 DNA: TGTGCCATCAGAGATAGGGACGATGGCTACACCTTC.

This clonotype was seen more than once but under ten times. The chain joins TRBV4-3 to TRBJ1-2, with 10 bases that match TRBD1. Germline assignment: CDR1 LGHNA and CDR2 YSLEER. Trimming took 4 bases from V and 4 from J; bases not matched to a gene: 6. There are 15 residues in the CDR3. CDR3 sequence reads: CASSPGTGEGYGYTF. In nucleotides, the CDR3 is TGCGCCAGCAGCCCCGGGACAGGGGAGGGCTATGGCTACACCTTC.

The J gene is TRBJ2-5, the V gene TRBV9; D is perhaps TRBD1 (6 bases). The germline V and J ends were trimmed by 0 bases and 5 bases, with 11 bases remaining between them. This CDR3 is 14 amino acids long. Germline V CDR1 and CDR2: SGDLS, YYNGEE. The CDR3 nucleotides read TGTGCCAGCAGCGTAGGATGGGGGCCTGAGACCCAGTACTTC. As protein: CASSVGWGPETQYF. Full variable domain (remainder filled in from reference TRBV9 and TRBJ2-5): DSGVTQTPKHLITATGQRVTLRCSPRSGDLSVYWYQQSLDQGLQFLIQYYNGEERAKGNILERFSAQQFPDLHSELNLSSLELGDSALYFCASSVGWGPETQYFGPGTRLLVL.